This record covers a single T cell receptor beta chain. These data belong to a study of OX40 agonist ivuxolimab in advanced cancers. Profiling relied on immunoSEQ multiplex PCR, and the TCRdb table lists in-frame clones only, not all of them. This table has about 100,000 clones, about nine tenths appearing once. V was cut by 3 bases and J by 5 bases, with 9 bases left in between. Looked up from germline, CDR1 is SGHTA and CDR2 is FQGNSA. CDR3 length: 13 residues. The clonotype comes from an adult with an advanced solid tumor such as melanoma, head and neck, liver or kidney cancer. This specimen consisted of CD4+ or CD8+ T cells sorted from blood, obtained in a trial of the OX40 agonist ivuxolimab. V usage is TRBV7-2 and J usage is TRBJ2-3; D unclear. CDR3 nucleotides: TGTGCCAGCAGCTTGGGGTCGGGAGATACGCAGTATTTT. Translating gives CASSLGSGDTQYF.